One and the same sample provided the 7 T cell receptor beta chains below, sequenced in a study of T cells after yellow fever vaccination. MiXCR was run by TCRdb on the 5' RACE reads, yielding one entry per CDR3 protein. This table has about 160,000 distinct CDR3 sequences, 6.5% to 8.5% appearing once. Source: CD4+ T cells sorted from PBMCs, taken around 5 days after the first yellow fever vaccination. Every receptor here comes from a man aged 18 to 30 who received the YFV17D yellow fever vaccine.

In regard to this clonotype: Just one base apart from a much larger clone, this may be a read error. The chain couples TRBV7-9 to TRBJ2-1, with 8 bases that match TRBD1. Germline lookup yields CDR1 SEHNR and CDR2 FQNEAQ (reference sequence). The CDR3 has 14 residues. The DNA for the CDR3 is TGTGCCAGCAGCTCGACAGGGGATCACAATGAGAAGTTCTTC. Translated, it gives CASSSTGDHNEKFF.

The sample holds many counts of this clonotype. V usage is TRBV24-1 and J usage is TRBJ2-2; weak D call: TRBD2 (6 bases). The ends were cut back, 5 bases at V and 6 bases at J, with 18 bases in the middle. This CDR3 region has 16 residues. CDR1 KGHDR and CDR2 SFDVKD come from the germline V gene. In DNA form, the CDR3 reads TGTGCCACCAGTGGACATGACGGGGGTTCGGCCGGGGAGCTGTTTTTT. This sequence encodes CATSGHDGGSAGELFF.

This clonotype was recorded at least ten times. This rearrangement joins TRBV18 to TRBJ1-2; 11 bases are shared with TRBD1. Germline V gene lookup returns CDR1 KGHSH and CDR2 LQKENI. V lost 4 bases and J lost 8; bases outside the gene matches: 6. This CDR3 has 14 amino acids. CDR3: CASSLGQGARGYTF. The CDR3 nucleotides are TGTGCCAGCTCACTCGGACAGGGGGCAAGAGGCTACACCTTC.

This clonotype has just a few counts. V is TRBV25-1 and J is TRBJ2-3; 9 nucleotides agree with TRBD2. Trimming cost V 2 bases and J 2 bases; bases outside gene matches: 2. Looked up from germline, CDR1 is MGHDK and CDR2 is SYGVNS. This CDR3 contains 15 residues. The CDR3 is CASSEGGGDTDTQYF. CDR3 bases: TGTGCCAGCAGTGAAGGCGGGGGGGACACAGATACGCAGTATTTT.

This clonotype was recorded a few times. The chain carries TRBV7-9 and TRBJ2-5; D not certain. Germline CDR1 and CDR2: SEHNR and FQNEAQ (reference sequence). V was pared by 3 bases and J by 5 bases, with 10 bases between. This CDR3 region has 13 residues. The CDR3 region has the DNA TGTGCCAGCAGCTTGGTTAGGACGGAGACCCAGTACTTC. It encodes CASSLVRTETQYF.

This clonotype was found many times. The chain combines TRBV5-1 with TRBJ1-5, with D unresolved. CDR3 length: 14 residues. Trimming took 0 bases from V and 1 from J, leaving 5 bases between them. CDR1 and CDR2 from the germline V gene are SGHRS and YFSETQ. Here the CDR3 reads CASSLDGSNQPQHF. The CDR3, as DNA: TGCGCCAGCAGCTTGGATGGCAGCAATCAGCCCCAGCATTTT.

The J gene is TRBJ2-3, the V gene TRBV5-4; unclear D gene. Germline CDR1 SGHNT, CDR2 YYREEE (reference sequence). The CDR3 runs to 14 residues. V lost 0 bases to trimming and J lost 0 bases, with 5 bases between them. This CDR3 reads CASSLALSTDTQYF. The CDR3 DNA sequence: TGTGCCAGCAGCTTGGCCCTCAGCACAGATACGCAGTATTTT. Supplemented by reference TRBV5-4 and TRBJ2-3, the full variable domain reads ETGVTQSPTHLIKTRGQQVTLRCSSQSGHNTVSWYQQALGQGPQFIFQYYREEENGRGNFPPRFSGLQFPNYSSELNVNALELDDSALYLCASSLALSTDTQYFGPGTRLTVL.